The 21 T cell receptor beta chains reported below all come from one sample, sequenced in a study of blood T cell repertoires in COVID-19. The protocol was immunoSEQ multiplex PCR, while the TCRdb copy is restricted to in-frame clones and leaves out a portion. In the table there are 230,000 or so clones, 84% of which are singletons. Material: peripheral blood. The receptor source for this set is a man younger than 40 with active or convalescent COVID-19.

This chain joins TRBV6-6 and TRBJ1-6; no firm D call. The V gene's germline CDR1 is MNHNY and CDR2 SVGAGI (reference sequence). This CDR3 has 12 amino acids. Trimming took off 8 bases at V and 10 bases at J, with 12 bases between the two ends. The CDR3 loop is CASGLGSSPLHF. The CDR3 bases are TGTGCCAGCGGGTTAGGGAGCTCACCCCTCCACTTT.

The chain links TRBV7-9 to TRBJ1-2; the match to TRBD1 covers 10 bases. This CDR3 region has 14 residues. Trimming at V came to 3 bases and at J to 4 bases, leaving 2 bases not matched to a gene. Germline V CDR1 and CDR2: SEHNR, FQNEAQ (reference sequence). CDR3 region: CASSLGQGPYGYTF. The CDR3 coding sequence is TGTGCCAGCAGCTTGGGACAGGGGCCCTATGGCTACACCTTC.

The chain links TRBV7-2 to TRBJ2-3; the D is unclear. Trimming took off 5 bases at V and 3 bases at J, with 12 bases between the two ends. From germline, CDR1 is SGHTA and CDR2 FQGNSA. The CDR3 totals 14 residues. This CDR3 is CASSPSYLTDTQYF. The DNA of the CDR3 is TGTGCCAGCAGCCCCTCCTATCTAACAGATACGCAGTATTTT.

The V call is TRBV6-5, the J call TRBJ2-1, with D possibly being TRBD2 (7 bases). In germline, CDR1 is MNHEY, CDR2 SVGAGI. V dropped 8 bases and J dropped 2 bases, with 13 bases sitting between them. The CDR3 runs 14 residues. The CDR3 is CASGRGAPYNEQFF. The CDR3, as DNA: TGTGCCAGCGGTCGGGGGGCACCCTACAATGAGCAGTTCTTC.

The chain is built from TRBV4-1 and TRBJ1-2, with D possibly matching TRBD1 (5 bases). CDR1 is MGHRA and CDR2 is YSYEKL in the germline V gene. The CDR3 length is 13 residues. V was clipped by 4 bases and J by 7 bases, with 13 bases between them. The CDR3 loop is CASSLSQRGGYTF. In DNA, the CDR3 is TGCGCCAGCAGCCTATCCCAAAGGGGTGGCTACACCTTC.

This clone was seen just once. The chain couples TRBV9 to TRBJ2-1; TRBD2 matches at 15 bases. This CDR3 comprises 19 residues. J lost 4 bases, V lost 3 bases, and 11 bases had no gene match. Germline assignment: CDR1 SGDLS and CDR2 YYNGEE. The CDR3 is CASSARGLAGGPQYNEQFF. In DNA, the CDR3 is TGTGCCAGCAGCGCGCGCGGACTAGCGGGAGGGCCACAATACAATGAGCAGTTCTTC.

The CDR3 DNA sequence: TGCGCCAGCAGCTTGCATGCAGGGCAAGGCTACACCTTC. Its protein is CASSLHAGQGYTF. The V gene is TRBV5-1, the J gene TRBJ1-2; TRBD1 might be the D (5 bases). Germline V gene sequence: CDR1 SGHRS, CDR2 YFSETQ. The CDR3 contains 13 residues. With 1 base removed from V and 8 bases from J, the gap between germline ends came to 12 bases.

In its sample, this clone was seen once. V usage is TRBV2 and J usage is TRBJ2-7; maybe TRBD2 (6 bases). The CDR3 sequence is 15 residues long. V was trimmed by 6 bases and J by 3 bases, leaving 18 bases between them. Germline V CDR1 and CDR2: SNHLY, FYNNEI. The DNA of the CDR3 is TGTGCCAGCAGCGACCAGGGAGGAGGCGTCTACGAGCAGTACTTC. Protein: CASSDQGGGVYEQYF.

The chain is built from TRBV19 and TRBJ2-5; TRBD1 matches at 11 bases. The trim removed 5 bases at V and 1 base at J, leaving 6 bases unmatched. Germline-derived CDR1 and CDR2 are LNHDA and SQIVND (reference sequence). The CDR3 has 16 residues. The CDR3 reads CASSETGTGGQETQYF. The CDR3 bases are TGTGCCAGTAGTGAAACCGGGACAGGGGGCCAAGAGACCCAGTACTTC. Variable domain in full (rest from reference TRBV19 and TRBJ2-5): DGGITQSPKYLFRKEGQNVTLSCEQNLNHDAMYWYRQDPGQGLRLIYYSQIVNDFQKGDIAEGYSVSREKKESFPLTVTSAQKNPTAFYLCASSETGTGGQETQYFGPGTRLLVL.

The chain is built from TRBV6-5 and TRBJ1-4; D is uncertain. In germline, CDR1 is MNHEY, CDR2 SVGAGI. This CDR3 contains 12 residues. Deletions cut 7 bases from V and 8 bases from J, with 11 bases between. The CDR3 nucleotides are TGTGCCAGCAAAACTATTGGGGAAAAACTGTTTTTT. It is translated as CASKTIGEKLFF.

The chain couples TRBV5-1 to TRBJ2-3, with a weak D call TRBD1 (5 bases). CDR3 size: 14 residues. Germline V gene sequence: CDR1 SGHRS, CDR2 YFSETQ. V lost 0 bases and J 5 bases, leaving 10 bases between the germline ends. CDR3 coding DNA: TGCGCCAGCAGCTTGGAAGGGGAAGGAGATACGCAGTATTTT. Translating gives CASSLEGEGDTQYF.

V and J are TRBV3-1 (or the pseudogene TRBV3-2) and TRBJ2-1; TRBD2 matches at 15 bases. Trimming removed 8 bases from V and 8 bases from J; junction bases left unmatched: 1. Germline V gene lookup returns CDR1 LGHDT and CDR2 YNNKEL (reference sequence). This CDR3 is 13 amino acids long. The CDR3 loop reads CASRTSGGDEQFF. CDR3 in DNA: TGTGCCAGCCGGACTAGCGGGGGGGATGAGCAGTTCTTC.

This clone was detected once. The chain links TRBV28 to TRBJ1-5; the D gene is possibly TRBD1 (5 bases). Germline V gene data show CDR1 as MDHEN and CDR2 as SYDVKM. The length of the CDR3 is 15 residues. Trimming removed 2 bases at V and 5 bases at J, with 13 bases between. CDR3 loop: CASSLPREEDQPQHF. In DNA form, the CDR3 reads TGTGCCAGCAGTTTACCCAGGGAGGAGGATCAGCCCCAGCATTTT.

The rearrangement uses TRBV7-2 and TRBJ2-4; TRBD1 might be the D (6 bases). Trimming took 4 bases from V and 0 from J, leaving 10 bases between them. Germline V gene lookup returns CDR1 SGHTA and CDR2 FQGNSA. CDR3 length: 15 amino acids. The CDR3 bases are TGTGCCAGCAGCTCCTCCAGGGGAGCCAAAAACATTCAGTACTTC. It encodes CASSSSRGAKNIQYF.

The CDR3 bases are TGCGCCAGCAGCAGGACTAGCGCAGAGACCCAGTACTTC. Its protein is CASSRTSAETQYF. V usage is TRBV5-1 and J usage is TRBJ2-5; the match to TRBD2 covers 9 bases. The ends lost 4 bases at V and 4 bases at J; junction bases unmatched: 2. The CDR3 covers 13 residues. The germline V gene encodes CDR1 SGHRS and CDR2 YFSETQ.

This chain connects TRBV28 to TRBJ2-5; 8 nucleotides match TRBD1. The CDR3 length is 16 residues. Germline V gives CDR1 MDHEN, CDR2 SYDVKM. After removal of 3 bases from V and 5 bases from J, the junction contained 11 bases not matched to a gene. Here the CDR3 reads CASSLGLGQGGETQYF. The CDR3 coding sequence is TGTGCCAGCAGTTTGGGGCTTGGACAGGGTGGGGAGACCCAGTACTTC.

This clone was counted a few times. CDR3 nucleotides: TGTGCCAGCAGCCAAGCTAGCGGGGGAGCTACGCAGTATTTT. This sequence encodes CASSQASGGATQYF. The chain links TRBV14 to TRBJ2-3; 10 bases fit TRBD2. Germline lookup yields CDR1 SGHDN and CDR2 FVKESK. CDR3 length equals 14 residues. Germline trimming cut 1 base from V and 8 bases from J; bases unmatched to any gene: 3.

The rearrangement links TRBV25-1 to TRBJ2-7, with 7 bases lining up with TRBD1. Per germline, CDR1 MGHDK and CDR2 SYGVNS. CDR3 size: 14 residues. The V and J ends lost 8 bases and 3 bases, in that order; junction bases with no gene match: 10. The CDR3 coding sequence is TGTGCCAGCCCGGGTTGCCGGGACAGCTACGAGCAGTACTTC. The encoded protein is CASPGCRDSYEQYF.

The V gene is TRBV7-9, the J gene TRBJ1-1; D remains unclear. V was trimmed by 5 bases and J by 2 bases, leaving 12 bases between them. The germline V gene has CDR1 SEHNR and CDR2 FQNEAQ (reference sequence). This CDR3 contains 14 residues. The CDR3, as DNA: TGTGCCAGCAGCCGCACAGCTATCAACACTGAAGCTTTCTTT. The encoded protein is CASSRTAINTEAFF.

The chain carries TRBV11-2 and TRBJ2-1; 7 nucleotides match TRBD2. V was clipped by 4 bases and J by 2 bases; unmatched bases: 5. Per germline, CDR1 SGHAT and CDR2 FQNNGV. The CDR3 is 15 amino acids. The CDR3 loop reads CASSWRGITYNEQFF. The CDR3 nucleotides are TGTGCCAGCAGCTGGCGGGGGATAACCTACAATGAGCAGTTCTTC. The whole variable domain, remainder taken from reference TRBV11-2 and TRBJ2-1, is EAGVAQSPRYKIIEKRQSVAFWCNPISGHATLYWYQQILGQGPKLLIQFQNNGVVDDSQLPKDRFSAERLKGVDSTLKIQPAKLEDSAVYLCASSWRGITYNEQFFGPGTRLTVL.

The V call is TRBV21-1, the J call TRBJ2-7; the table's TRBD2 call for D was not verified on the DNA. TRBV21-1 is deemed a pseudogene. The CDR3 is made up of 12 amino acids. The CDR3 DNA reads TGTGCCAGCAAGGCGCCGGAGGGCGAGCAGTACTTC. Protein: CASKAPEGEQYF.